The 13 T cell receptor beta chains in this list originate from one sample, sequenced in a study of OX40 agonist ivuxolimab in advanced cancers. The protocol used for the library was the immunoSEQ multiplex PCR assay. The table comes from immuneACCESS by way of TCRdb, which keeps in-frame sequences with V and J called. Part of the clones is missing from these tables; in studies checked, under half for an unresolved V gene and the rest for unknown reasons. This sample comprises 46,000 or so clones, roughly 90% of them detected only once. The ten largest clones take up roughly 10% of the sample. The specimen comprised CD4+ or CD8+ T cells sorted from blood, sampled in a trial of the OX40 agonist ivuxolimab. The source of these receptors is an adult with an advanced solid tumor such as melanoma, head and neck, liver or kidney cancer.

This sequence joins TRBV4-2 and TRBJ2-3; a weak D match, TRBD2 (5 bases). The V gene's germline CDR1 is LGHNA and CDR2 YNFKEQ. This CDR3 is built from 18 residues. The germline V and J ends were trimmed by 0 bases and 0 bases, with 16 bases remaining between them. The CDR3 DNA is TGTGCCAGCAGCCAAGACCCTTCCGGAGCGGCTAGCACAGATACGCAGTATTTT. Residues: CASSQDPSGAASTDTQYF.

Comments on this clone: Other nucleotide sequences in the sample specify the same CDR3. The chain has TRBV7-3 and TRBJ2-1; 10 bases map to TRBD2. This CDR3 is built from 16 residues. Per the germline V gene, CDR1 is SGHTA and CDR2 is FQGTGA. The V segment lost 1 base and the J segment 5 bases; nucleotides outside the gene matches: 5. The CDR3 DNA follows: TGTGCCAGCAGCTTAATAGGCCTAGCGGGGGACAATGAGCAGTTCTTC. It translates to CASSLIGLAGDNEQFF.

This clone has just one count. The V call is TRBV9, the J call TRBJ2-1; no clear D gene. Trimming took off 1 base at V and 1 base at J, with 0 bases between the two ends. Germline CDR1 SGDLS, CDR2 YYNGEE. The CDR3 is made up of 12 amino acids. CDR3 nucleotides: TGTGCCAGCAGCGTATCCTACAATGAGCAGTTCTTC. This translates into CASSVSYNEQFF. Using reference TRBV9 and TRBJ2-1 for the parts outside the CDR3, the full variable domain is DSGVTQTPKHLITATGQRVTLRCSPRSGDLSVYWYQQSLDQGLQFLIQYYNGEERAKGNILERFSAQQFPDLHSELNLSSLELGDSALYFCASSVSYNEQFFGPGTRLTVL.

The chain is built from TRBV9 and TRBJ1-1; TRBD1 matches 7 bases. J lost 4 bases, V lost 0 bases, and 9 bases had no gene match. The CDR3 is 16 amino acids. The V gene's germline CDR1 is SGDLS and CDR2 YYNGEE. CDR3 loop: CASSVGQGREITEAFF. In nucleotides, the CDR3 is TGTGCCAGCAGCGTAGGACAGGGAAGGGAAATCACTGAAGCTTTCTTT.

The rearrangement uses TRBV14 and TRBJ1-2, with D possibly being TRBD1 (6 bases). V dropped 4 bases and J dropped 4 bases, with 16 bases sitting between them. The CDR3 contains 15 residues. Germline V gives CDR1 SGHDN, CDR2 FVKESK. This CDR3 reads CASSPQGLDGYGYTF. The CDR3 bases are TGTGCCAGCAGCCCACAGGGACTCGATGGCTATGGCTACACCTTC. The variable domain in full, with the rest retrieved from reference TRBV14 and TRBJ1-2, is EAGVTQFPSHSVIEKGQTVTLRCDPISGHDNLYWYRRVMGKEIKFLLHFVKESKQDESGMPNNRFLAERTGGTYSTLKVQPAELEDSGVYFCASSPQGLDGYGYTFGSGTRLTVV.

In its sample, this clone was seen once. The V call is TRBV27, the J call TRBJ2-7; the match to TRBD1 covers 10 bases. The germline CDR1 and CDR2 sequences are MNHEY and SMNVEV (reference sequence). J gave up 4 bases and V 5 bases, and 5 bases lay outside the gene matches. The CDR3 has 14 residues. The CDR3 DNA reads as TGTGCCAGCAGTGCGGGACAGGGGACGTACGAGCAGTACTTC. Its protein product is CASSAGQGTYEQYF.

CDR3 in amino acids: CASSLGGLGDYIYEQYF. Here the CDR3 DNA reads TGTGCCAGCAGCTTAGGGGGGTTGGGGGACTACATCTACGAGCAGTACTTC. The rearrangement uses TRBV7-2 and TRBJ2-7, with TRBD2 matching over 7 bases. V lost 1 base to trimming and J lost 3 bases; unmatched junction nucleotides: 12. CDR3 length: 17 residues. The germline V gene has CDR1 SGHTA and CDR2 FQGNSA.

The chain is built from TRBV16 and TRBJ2-5; D may be TRBD2 (5 bases). Germline V lookup: CDR1 KGHSY, CDR2 FQNENV. The CDR3 totals 15 residues. V dropped 0 bases and J dropped 9 bases, with 17 bases sitting between them. The DNA for the CDR3 is TGTGCCAGCAGCCAATCTGGCGGGTCGAAGGTTCCCCAGTACTTC. Its translation is CASSQSGGSKVPQYF.

This clone showed up just once. The chain uses TRBV7-9 and TRBJ2-7; the match to TRBD2 covers 7 bases. Trimming removed 7 bases from V and 4 bases from J; junction bases left unmatched: 10. Per germline, CDR1 SEHNR and CDR2 FQNEAQ (reference sequence). The CDR3 sequence is 14 residues long. The CDR3 coding sequence is TGTGCCAGCATGCGGACTAGTATAGGGTACGAGCAGTACTTC. Amino acids: CASMRTSIGYEQYF.

The chain has TRBV7-3 and TRBJ2-1; D tentatively reads TRBD1 or TRBD2 (6 bases each). Trimming took 2 bases from V and 4 from J, leaving 12 bases between them. CDR1 and CDR2 from the germline V gene are SGHTA and FQGTGA. The CDR3 loop spans 15 amino acids. CDR3 residues: CASSLGGGTYNEQFF. CDR3 DNA: TGTGCCAGCAGCTTAGGAGGGGGAACGTACAATGAGCAGTTCTTC.

The chain joins TRBV4-3 to TRBJ2-5; no reliable D call. The DNA end favors TRBJ2-7, so the J call may be wrong. Germline V gene lookup returns CDR1 LGHNA and CDR2 YSLEER. This CDR3 contains 17 residues. The CDR3 coding sequence is TGCGCCAGCAGCCAAGATCCCAAGCGCGGAAGCTCCTACGAGCAGTACTTC. Translated: CASSQDPKRGSSYEQYF.

This rearrangement joins TRBV4-3 to TRBJ2-7, with D possibly matching TRBD2 (5 bases). The germline CDR1 and CDR2 sequences are LGHNA and YSLEER. The CDR3 extends over 14 amino acids. V gave up 0 bases and J gave up 6 bases, with 12 bases separating them. CDR3 protein: CASSQDREGLEQYF. DNA of the CDR3: TGCGCCAGCAGCCAAGATCGGGAAGGGCTCGAGCAGTACTTC.

The V and J genes are TRBV7-8 and TRBJ1-2; D is possibly TRBD1 (6 bases). Trimming left V 1 base short and J 5 bases short, with 17 bases between. The CDR3 has 16 amino acids. Germline loops: CDR1 SGHVS, CDR2 FQNEAQ. CDR3 residues: CASSLEGGGAEYGYTF. CDR3 nucleotide sequence: TGTGCCAGCAGCTTAGAGGGGGGAGGGGCGGAATATGGCTACACCTTC.